A single sample is the source of the 4 T cell receptor beta chains below, sequenced in a study of CD8 T cells in ankylosing spondylitis. TCRdb analysed the 5' RACE reads with MiXCR anew, one entry per CDR3 protein. This sample has approximately 350,000 distinct CDR3 sequences, with approximately 20% found just once. Sequencing used blood, either unsorted or a sorted T cell fraction (not recorded which). These TCRs come from a male donor with ankylosing spondylitis or in good health (not recorded which).

This clonotype was observed a few times. This rearrangement joins TRBV12-3 or TRBV12-4 to TRBJ2-3, with D perhaps assigned TRBD1 or TRBD2 (5 bases each). V was clipped by 0 bases and J by 1 base, with 14 bases between them. The CDR3 runs 17 residues. The CDR3 nucleotides read TGTGCCAGCAGTTTAGCGCTGGGGGATGGGGGCACAGATACGCAGTATTTT. Translation: CASSLALGDGGTDTQYF.

This chain connects TRBV7-6 to TRBJ2-7; no definite D call. Germline assignment: CDR1 SGHVS and CDR2 FNYEAQ. The V end lost 0 bases, the J end lost 3 bases, and 12 bases lay between the germline ends. CDR3 length equals 15 residues. The CDR3 nucleotides read TGTGCCAGCAGCTTAGCCGAGGCAGGTGACTACGAGCAGTACTTC. Its protein is CASSLAEAGDYEQYF.

The chain recombines TRBV12-3 or TRBV12-4 with TRBJ1-1; weak D call: TRBD1 (6 bases). V was pared by 6 bases and J by 8 bases, with 16 bases between. The CDR3 spans 13 residues. In nucleotides, the CDR3 is TGTGCCAGCAGATTCACCCTCGGGACAGAAGCTTTCTTT. Translating it yields CASRFTLGTEAFF.

This chain joins TRBV19 and TRBJ2-1; 13 positions match TRBD2. The CDR3 covers 15 residues. Germline CDR1 reads LNHDA; CDR2 reads SQIVND (reference sequence). V lost 7 bases and J lost 7; bases outside the gene matches: 7. The CDR3 here is CASTPTSGGVNEQFF. Here the CDR3 DNA reads TGTGCCAGTACCCCTACTAGCGGGGGGGTAAATGAGCAGTTCTTC.